This T cell receptor beta chain comes out of a study of T cell repertoires in ileal Crohn's disease. Germline CDR1 LGHNA, CDR2 YNFKEQ. This CDR3 has 13 amino acids. V was shortened by 4 bases and J by 7 bases, with 13 bases between the two germline ends. As for time point: inflamed ileum from the surgical specimen. The method was immunoSEQ multiplex PCR; TCRdb's version includes in-frame clones alone and lacks a portion of them. The table records roughly 8,000 clones, 70% to 90% of them present only once. The rearrangement uses TRBV4-2 and TRBJ1-2; D remains unclear. Sequenced material: ileal tissue. This sequence originates from an adult with Crohn's disease. The CDR3 nucleotides are TGTGCCAGCAGCCCAGGAAACCGAGGTGGCTACACCTTC. This translates into CASSPGNRGGYTF.